This entry lists 20 T cell receptor beta chains sequenced from one sample in a study of identical twins. MiXCR, run by TCRdb on the 5' RACE reads, gives a single entry per CDR3 protein. The sample contains about 920,000 distinct CDR3 sequences, 9% to 15% of which appear only once. These same records also appear under a second study, on yellow fever vaccine responses in identical twins.

Sequencing was performed on PBMCs. The receptors originated from a young woman in good health.

This chain connects TRBV20-1 to TRBJ2-1; 9 nucleotides align to TRBD2. CDR1 and CDR2 from the germline V gene are DFQATT and SNEGSKA (reference sequence). J was trimmed by 7 bases and V by 3 bases; bases with no gene match: 16. The length of the CDR3 is 17 residues. CDR3 DNA: TGCAGTGCTAGGGTTTCGAAGGGACTAGCCTGGGCGAATGAGCAGTTCTTC. The encoded protein is CSARVSKGLAWANEQFF.

This clonotype was found a few times. This chain links TRBV7-7 with TRBJ2-2; D perhaps matches TRBD2 (5 bases). Trimming cost V 1 base and J 6 bases, with 15 bases left between them. The CDR3 is made up of 16 amino acids. Per germline, CDR1 SSHAT and CDR2 FNYEAQ (reference sequence). The CDR3 reads CASSLGTGIGSGELFF. CDR3 in DNA: TGTGCCAGCAGCTTAGGTACCGGGATCGGTTCCGGGGAGCTGTTTTTT. Supplemented by reference TRBV7-7 and TRBJ2-2, the full variable domain reads GAGVSQSPRYKVTKRGQDVTLRCDPISSHATLYWYQQALGQGPEFLTYFNYEAQPDKSGLPSDRFSAERPEGSISTLTIQRTEQRDSAMYRCASSLGTGIGSGELFFGEGSRLTVL.

The chain links TRBV15 to TRBJ2-7; weak D call: TRBD2 (5 bases). The CDR3 is made up of 13 amino acids. The V gene's germline CDR1 is LNHNV and CDR2 YYDKDF (reference sequence). Trimming took 0 bases from V and 6 from J, leaving 9 bases between them. CDR3 DNA: TGTGCCACCAGCAGAGATAGGAGGAGCGAGCAGTACTTC. Its protein product is CATSRDRRSEQYF.

This clonotype has only a few counts. The J gene is TRBJ2-6, the V gene TRBV2, with 7 nucleotides matching TRBD1. Germline V gene sequence: CDR1 SNHLY, CDR2 FYNNEI. The V and J ends lost 4 bases and 0 bases, in that order; junction bases with no gene match: 9. The CDR3 runs to 18 residues. As DNA, the CDR3 is TGTGCCAGCAGTGCGGAACAGGGGTCTTACTCTGGGGCCAACGTCCTGACTTTC. Protein product: CASSAEQGSYSGANVLTF. Filled out from reference TRBV2 and TRBJ2-6, the complete variable domain reads EPEVTQTPSHQVTQMGQEVILRCVPISNHLYFYWYRQILGQKVEFLVSFYNNEISEKSEIFDDQFSVERPDGSNFTLKIRSTKLEDSAMYFCASSAEQGSYSGANVLTFGAGSRLTVL.

This clonotype was observed many times. The chain joins TRBV3-1 to TRBJ1-4; 8 bases map to TRBD1. Trimming cost V 3 bases and J 8 bases; bases outside gene matches: 11. This CDR3 region has 16 residues. The V gene's germline CDR1 is LGHDT and CDR2 YNNKEL (reference sequence). CDR3 nucleotide sequence: TGTGCCAGCAGCCAGGATGGACAGGGCCCAAGAGAAAAACTGTTTTTT. Its translation is CASSQDGQGPREKLFF. The entire variable domain, with the rest obtained from reference TRBV3-1 and TRBJ1-4, is as follows: DTAVSQTPKYLVTQMGNDKSIKCEQNLGHDTMYWYKQDSKKFLKIMFSYNNKELIINETVPNRFSPKSPDKAHLNLHINSLELGDSAVYFCASSQDGQGPREKLFFGSGTQLSVL.

This clonotype was observed many times. This chain joins TRBV18 and TRBJ2-2; either TRBD1 or TRBD2 may supply D (5 bases each). CDR3 length equals 13 residues. In germline, CDR1 is KGHSH, CDR2 LQKENI. V was cut by 2 bases and J by 6 bases, with 7 bases left in between. CDR3 nucleotide sequence: TGTGCCAGCTCACCAAGGGACGCCGGGGAGCTGTTTTTT. It codes for CASSPRDAGELFF. Together with reference TRBV18 and TRBJ2-2, the CDR3 gives the full variable domain: NAGVMQNPRHLVRRRGQEARLRCSPMKGHSHVYWYRQLPEEGLKFMVYLQKENIIDESGMPKERFSAEFPKEGPSILRIQQVVRGDSAAYFCASSPRDAGELFFGEGSRLTVL.

This clonotype was counted a few times. CDR3 residues: CSALEETQYF. Here the CDR3 DNA reads TGCAGTGCGTTGGAAGAGACCCAGTACTTC. The chain recombines TRBV20-1 with TRBJ2-5; no reliable D call. Trimming removed 6 bases at V and 3 bases at J, with 5 bases between. Germline CDR1 reads DFQATT; CDR2 reads SNEGSKA (reference sequence). The CDR3 loop spans 10 amino acids.

This clonotype came up a few times. This chain uses TRBV28 with TRBJ2-7; the D gene is possibly TRBD1 (6 bases). The CDR3 contains 12 residues. CDR1 and CDR2 (germline): MDHEN, SYDVKM. The V end lost 6 bases, the J end lost 6 bases, and 12 bases lay between the germline ends. In DNA, the CDR3 is TGTGCCAGCAGCCCTCAGGGGACCGAGCAGTACGTC. As protein: CASSPQGTEQYV.

This clonotype was detected only a few times. The CDR3 coding sequence is TGCGCCAGCAGCCCCGGAGGCCCTGAATCCAATGAGCAGTTCTTC. This codes for CASSPGGPESNEQFF. This chain connects TRBV5-1 to TRBJ2-1; D possibly corresponds to TRBD2 (5 bases). The CDR3 loop spans 15 amino acids. The V end lost 4 bases, the J end lost 6 bases, and 17 bases lay between the germline ends. CDR1 SGHRS and CDR2 YFSETQ come from the germline V gene. The variable domain in full, completed from reference TRBV5-1 and TRBJ2-1, reads KAGVTQTPRYLIKTRGQQVTLSCSPISGHRSVSWYQQTPGQGLQFLFEYFSETQRNKGNFPGRFSGRQFSNSRSEMNVSTLELGDSALYLCASSPGGPESNEQFFGPGTRLTVL.

This sequence joins TRBV19 and TRBJ2-2; possible D gene TRBD2, 6 bases. V was shortened by 6 bases and J by 2 bases, with 19 bases between the two germline ends. The length of the CDR3 is 17 residues. Looked up from germline, CDR1 is LNHDA and CDR2 is SQIVND (reference sequence). The CDR3 loop reads CASSRVAGSLNTGELFF. In DNA form, the CDR3 reads TGTGCCAGTAGCAGGGTCGCCGGGAGCCTAAACACCGGGGAGCTGTTTTTT.

The rearrangement links TRBV19 to TRBJ1-1; D is unresolved. Trimming pared 4 bases from V and 6 bases from J, leaving 12 bases between. The length of the CDR3 is 13 residues. The germline V gene encodes CDR1 LNHDA and CDR2 SQIVND (reference sequence). The CDR3 sequence is CASSRANQAEAFF. CDR3 nucleotide sequence: TGTGCCAGTAGTAGGGCAAACCAAGCTGAAGCTTTCTTT.

This clonotype was counted between two and nine times. The rearrangement joins TRBV10-1 to TRBJ2-3; 7 bases agree with TRBD2. Germline V gene sequence: CDR1 WNHNN, CDR2 SYGVQD (reference sequence). There are 15 residues in the CDR3. Trimming removed 6 bases from V and 3 bases from J; junction bases left unmatched: 9. CDR3 nucleotide sequence: TGCGCCAGCAGCCCCTCAATCGGGGGGACAGATACGCAGTATTTT. This sequence encodes CASSPSIGGTDTQYF.

A few counts support this clonotype. CDR3 loop: CAISEPIGIAGGSTDTQYF. CDR3 sequence (DNA): TGTGCCATCAGTGAGCCCATTGGGATAGCGGGGGGTTCCACAGATACGCAGTATTTT. The gene calls are TRBV10-3 and TRBJ2-3; 10 bases are shared with TRBD2. CDR1 is ENHRY, CDR2 SYGVKD, per germline. J was trimmed by 2 bases and V by 2 bases; bases with no gene match: 13. The CDR3 covers 19 residues.

J is TRBJ2-7 and V is TRBV7-9, with D unresolved. The CDR3 contains 16 residues. Per germline, CDR1 SEHNR and CDR2 FQNEAQ (reference sequence). Trimming took off 2 bases at V and 2 bases at J, with 16 bases between the two ends. The CDR3 region has the DNA TGTGCCAGCAGCTTATTAGTGGCCGGATCCACCTACGAGCAGTACTTC. This sequence encodes CASSLLVAGSTYEQYF.

This clonotype occurred a few times. CDR3 bases: TGTGCCAGCAGCCCCCGATGGGAGACCCAGTACTTC. As protein: CASSPRWETQYF. The chain couples TRBV3-1 to TRBJ2-5; D is undetermined. The V end was cut by 4 bases, the J end by 5 bases, with 8 bases between. Per germline, CDR1 LGHDT and CDR2 YNNKEL (reference sequence). CDR3 length: 12 amino acids.

The chain is built from TRBV5-6 and TRBJ2-7, with unresolved D. This CDR3 contains 10 residues. The germline V gene encodes CDR1 SGHDT and CDR2 YYEEEE. V dropped 8 bases and J dropped 5 bases, with 8 bases sitting between them. CDR3 sequence (DNA): TGTGCCAGGGATACGGACGAGCAGTACGTC. As protein: CARDTDEQYV.

This clonotype occurred a few times. The chain employs TRBV20-1 and TRBJ2-3; D may match TRBD1 or TRBD2 (6 bases each). Trimming took off 0 bases at V and 3 bases at J, with 16 bases between the two ends. CDR3 size: 16 residues. Germline V lookup: CDR1 DFQATT, CDR2 SNEGSKA (reference sequence). The CDR3: CSARDRGAPRTDTQYF. CDR3 nucleotides: TGCAGTGCTAGAGATAGGGGGGCCCCCCGAACAGATACGCAGTATTTT.

The V call is TRBV4-1, the J call TRBJ2-4; D remains unclear. The CDR3 is 18 amino acids. Trimming pared 0 bases from V and 0 bases from J, leaving 15 bases between. Germline CDR1 and CDR2: MGHRA and YSYEKL. The CDR3 DNA is TGCGCCAGCAGCCAAGAATACGGCAGGAGCCTAGCCAAAAACATTCAGTACTTC. It codes for CASSQEYGRSLAKNIQYF.

The chain carries TRBV14 and TRBJ2-7, with no clear D. The V and J ends lost 1 base and 0 bases respectively, with 7 bases between them. The CDR3 runs to 14 residues. In germline, CDR1 is SGHDN, CDR2 FVKESK. The CDR3, as DNA: TGTGCCAGCAGCCAAGCGGGCAGCTCCTACGAGCAGTACGTC. Protein: CASSQAGSSYEQYV.

This clonotype has a handful of counts. The genes are TRBV7-9 and TRBJ2-5; 7 bases are shared with TRBD1. J gave up 5 bases and V 4 bases, and 7 bases lay outside the gene matches. CDR3 length: 14 residues. Germline assignment: CDR1 SEHNR and CDR2 FQNEAQ (reference sequence). The CDR3 DNA sequence: TGTGCCAGCAGCTCTGACAGGGAACGCGAGACCCAGTACTTC. The encoded protein is CASSSDRERETQYF.